The sequence of this T cell receptor (beta chain) was determined in a study of blood T cell repertoires in COVID-19. Assay: immunoSEQ multiplex PCR; the TCRdb copy retains only in-frame clones and omits some. The sample lists roughly 150,000 clones; about 80% were seen once. CDR1 is MGHRA and CDR2 is YSYEKL in the germline V gene. The V and J ends lost 1 base and 2 bases respectively, with 21 bases between them. The CDR3 spans 18 residues. Sequencing was carried out using peripheral blood. The origin of this receptor is a man in his 60s with acute or convalescent COVID-19. The chain is built from TRBV4-1 and TRBJ2-7; D may be TRBD2 (9 bases). In nucleotides, the CDR3 is TGCGCCAGCAGCCAAGGGACAGGGAGCGGGAGGAGGACCTACGAGCAGTACTTC. This sequence encodes CASSQGTGSGRRTYEQYF.